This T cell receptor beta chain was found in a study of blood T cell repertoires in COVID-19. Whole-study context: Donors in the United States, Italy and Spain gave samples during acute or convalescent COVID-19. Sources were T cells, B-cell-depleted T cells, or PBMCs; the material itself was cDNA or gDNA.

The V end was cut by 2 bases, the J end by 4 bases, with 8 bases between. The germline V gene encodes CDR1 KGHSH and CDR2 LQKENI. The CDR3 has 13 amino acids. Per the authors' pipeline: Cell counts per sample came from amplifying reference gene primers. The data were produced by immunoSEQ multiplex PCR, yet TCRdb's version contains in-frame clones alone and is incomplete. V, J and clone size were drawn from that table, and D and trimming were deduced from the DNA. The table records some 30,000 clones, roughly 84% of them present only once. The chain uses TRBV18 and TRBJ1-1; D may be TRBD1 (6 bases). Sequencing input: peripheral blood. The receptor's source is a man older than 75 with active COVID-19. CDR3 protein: CASSPNRVTEAFF. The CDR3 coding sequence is TGTGCCAGCTCACCAAACAGGGTCACTGAAGCTTTCTTT.